These T cell receptor beta chains were read from a single sample in a study of blood T cells in healthy people across ages. TCRdb recomputed calls from the 5' RACE reads with MiXCR, one row per CDR3 protein. The repertoire includes 650,000 to 800,000 distinct CDR3 sequences, under 45% of them detected once, and roughly 19% sits in the top ten. The specimen was blood. The origin of the receptors is a man between 60 and 75 years old in good health. Both conserved end residues are part of each CDR3. A D gene is named only where the DNA matches it firmly. Rows give clone size only sometimes, using once, few, many, or a class for an expanded clone.

D: -; J: TRBJ2-5; V: TRBV6-5; size: -; DNA: TGTGCCAGCAGTTACTCGAGTGAAGGGGCCTTCCAAGAGACCCAGTACTTC; CDR3: CASSYSSEGAFQETQYF
D: -; J: TRBJ2-7; V: TRBV24-1; size: -; DNA: TGTGCCACCAGTGCCCGAGGCCGGGACTACGAGCAGTACTTC; CDR3: CATSARGRDYEQYF
D: -; J: TRBJ2-5; V: TRBV7-2; size: many; DNA: TGTGCCAGCAGCGGGGGACTAGAGACCCAGTACTTC; CDR3: CASSGGLETQYF
D: TRBD1; J: TRBJ2-7; V: TRBV20-1; size: few; DNA: TGCAGTGCTGACAGGGGGGACTACGAGCAGTACTTC; CDR3: CSADRGDYEQYF
D: -; J: TRBJ2-1; V: TRBV27; size: -; DNA: TGTGCCAGCAGTCCGACCCGGGGGAGGATACGCAGGTACAATGAGCAGTTCTTC; CDR3: CASSPTRGRIRRYNEQFF
D: -; J: TRBJ1-2; V: TRBV7-9; size: -; DNA: TGTGCCAGCAGCCTATGGGGGGCTGGCTACACCTTC; CDR3: CASSLWGAGYTF
D: TRBD1; J: TRBJ2-3; V: TRBV20-1; size: once; DNA: TGCAGTGCATCTCGGGACAGGGTAGGAACAGATACGCAGTATTTT; CDR3: CSASRDRVGTDTQYF
D: -; J: TRBJ2-5; V: TRBV12-3/TRBV12-4; size: -; DNA: TGTGCCAGCAGCCCCGAGGGTGAGACCCAGTACTTC; CDR3: CASSPEGETQYF
D: -; J: TRBJ2-5; V: TRBV7-7; size: many; DNA: TGTGCTAGCAGCTTCGGAAAACGACAAGAGACCCAGTACTTC; CDR3: CASSFGKRQETQYF
D: TRBD1; J: TRBJ2-7; V: TRBV6-5; size: many; DNA: TGTGCCAGCAGTTCTTCCGGGACAGGGGACGAGCAGTACTTC; CDR3: CASSSSGTGDEQYF
D: TRBD2; J: TRBJ2-1; V: TRBV4-3; size: -; DNA: TGCGCCAGCAGCCGCGTAGCGGGGGGGTACAATGAGCAGTTCTTC; CDR3: CASSRVAGGYNEQFF
D: TRBD2; J: TRBJ2-2; V: TRBV5-1; size: -; DNA: TGCGCCAGCCTCGAGGAAGCGGGGGGCCTCGGTTCCGGGGAGCTGTTTTTT; CDR3: CASLEEAGGLGSGELFF
D: TRBD1; J: TRBJ1-2; V: TRBV20-1; size: -; DNA: TGCAGTGCTAGAGATGAACACCTCAGACAGGGCGATGGCTACACCTTC; CDR3: CSARDEHLRQGDGYTF
D: TRBD1; J: TRBJ2-7; V: TRBV7-2; size: -; DNA: TGTGCCAGCAGCTTCGGGACAGCCAACACCTACGAGCAGTACTTC; CDR3: CASSFGTANTYEQYF
D: -; J: TRBJ2-3; V: TRBV20-1; size: many; DNA: TGCAGTGCGACCGGGACCTACGAAGATACGCAGTATTTT; CDR3: CSATGTYEDTQYF
D: -; J: TRBJ2-1; V: TRBV4-3; size: -; DNA: TGCGCCAGCAGCTCCAGGGTGGGGCCCTACAATGAGCAGTTCTTC; CDR3: CASSSRVGPYNEQFF
D: TRBD2; J: TRBJ2-7; V: TRBV3-1; size: -; DNA: TGTGCCAGCAGCACCTCTAGCGGGGTCTCCTACAATGAGCAGTACTTC; CDR3: CASSTSSGVSYNEQYF
D: -; J: TRBJ2-4; V: TRBV2; size: -; DNA: TGTGCCAGCTCTAGGAAAGGAAACGTTAAAAACATTCAGTACTTC; CDR3: CASSRKGNVKNIQYF
D: -; J: TRBJ2-5; V: TRBV11-2; size: many; DNA: TGTGCCAGCAGCTTAGGTTCAACCCCCCCGGAAGAGACCCAGTACTTC; CDR3: CASSLGSTPPEETQYF
D: -; J: TRBJ1-6; V: TRBV4-1; size: few; DNA: TGCGCCAGCAGCCAAATATCAAGCTCCTATAATTCACCCCTCCACTTT; CDR3: CASSQISSSYNSPLHF
D: TRBD2; J: TRBJ2-7; V: TRBV13; size: -; DNA: TGTGCCAGCAGCCAGGAGCGGGGTTCCTACGAGCAGTACTTC; CDR3: CASSQERGSYEQYF
D: TRBD2; J: TRBJ2-1; V: TRBV18; size: once; DNA: TGTGCCAGCTCACAGGGGACTAGCGAAGGGAATGAGCAGTTCTTC; CDR3: CASSQGTSEGNEQFF